Included here is one T cell receptor (beta chain) sequence, with context. What it binds is not known. Method: immunoSEQ multiplex PCR; TCRdb's copy keeps in-frame clones and lacks some. This sample has around 62,000 clones, with around 84% found just once. The sample originates from a study of lymphopenia after photon versus proton radiotherapy. This CDR3 spans 14 amino acids. Trimming at V came to 7 bases and at J to 7 bases, leaving 12 bases not matched to a gene. Germline CDR1 SQVTM, CDR2 ANQGSEA. General study results and limits: Larger post-nadir TCR diversity loss correlated inversely with survival in deceased patients. Better survival with proton therapy was suggested as possible, not demonstrated. Photon-treated patients lost naive T cells and TCR diversity; proton-treated stayed stable.

This sample comprised peripheral blood, obtained from a patient treated with proton-based radiotherapy. This clonotype was sampled from a man in his 60s with pancreatic cancer. The genes are TRBV29-1 and TRBJ2-1, with TRBD2 matching over 8 bases. In DNA form, the CDR3 reads TGCAGCGCCGGGGGAGCGGGAGAATGGAATGAGCAGTTCTTC. This encodes CSAGGAGEWNEQFF.